The 14 T cell receptor beta chains in this list originate from one sample, sequenced in a study of T-cell memory formation after mild COVID-19. Via MiXCR, TCRdb re-called the 5' RACE reads, giving one row per CDR3 protein. The sample lists around 530,000 distinct CDR3 sequences, about a fifth occurring once. Sequencing was performed on PBMCs or a T cell subset sorted from them (not recorded which). Source of these receptors: an adult woman who had mild COVID-19 (a few samples of this study predate the infection). Cell type and time point are not known.

The V gene is TRBV5-1, the J gene TRBJ2-5, with D perhaps assigned TRBD1 or TRBD2 (6 bases each). CDR3 size: 14 residues. Trimming removed 4 bases at V and 7 bases at J, with 17 bases between. The germline CDR1 and CDR2 sequences are SGHRS and YFSETQ. CDR3 coding DNA: TGCGCCAGCAGCCGCAGCGGGCAAGGGGGGACCCAGTACTTC. Encoded protein: CASSRSGQGGTQYF.

This clonotype appeared a few times. The V and J genes are TRBV5-1 and TRBJ1-3, with TRBD1 matching 7 bases. With V trimmed by 3 bases and J by 4 bases, 4 bases remained unmatched. Germline-derived CDR1 and CDR2 are SGHRS and YFSETQ. This CDR3 region has 14 residues. The CDR3 DNA reads as TGCGCCAGCAGCTCTACAGGGGTCGGAAACACCATATATTTT. Encoded protein: CASSSTGVGNTIYF.

Only a few counts were recorded for this clonotype. The rearrangement joins TRBV12-3 or TRBV12-4 to TRBJ1-1; D is perhaps TRBD1 (6 bases). The length of the CDR3 is 16 residues. V dropped 3 bases and J dropped 3 bases, with 17 bases sitting between them. The CDR3 reads CASSFPGARWDTEAFF. DNA of the CDR3: TGTGCCAGCAGTTTTCCGGGGGCGCGATGGGACACTGAAGCTTTCTTT.

The chain is built from TRBV7-9 and TRBJ2-6; a weak D match, TRBD2 (5 bases). Deletions cut 5 bases from V and 1 base from J, with 18 bases between. Per the germline V gene, CDR1 is SEHNR and CDR2 is FQNEAQ (reference sequence). CDR3 size: 18 residues. The CDR3 loop reads CASSHGVHGVSGANVLTF. The CDR3 DNA sequence: TGTGCCAGCAGCCACGGGGTGCATGGAGTGTCTGGGGCCAACGTCCTGACTTTC.

This clonotype came up many times. This CDR3 reads CASSSGQNTGELFF. As DNA, the CDR3 is TGTGCCAGCAGTTCAGGACAGAACACCGGGGAGCTGTTTTTT. The chain carries TRBV12-3 or TRBV12-4 and TRBJ2-2; a possible D gene is TRBD1 (5 bases). The CDR3 is 14 amino acids. Trimming took off 4 bases at V and 1 base at J, with 7 bases between the two ends.

This clonotype has only a few counts. This rearrangement joins TRBV7-6 to TRBJ2-6, with D perhaps matching TRBD1 (5 bases). The V and J ends lost 1 base and 0 bases respectively, with 10 bases between them. CDR3 size: 17 residues. Germline V CDR1 and CDR2: SGHVS, FNYEAQ. The CDR3 bases are TGTGCCAGCAGCTTAGAGACAGAGACCTCTGGGGCCAACGTCCTGACTTTC. It translates to CASSLETETSGANVLTF.

J is TRBJ2-7 and V is TRBV6-6; 7 bases match TRBD2. The length of the CDR3 is 14 residues. Germline CDR1 is MNHNY and CDR2 is SVGAGI (reference sequence). Unmatched junction bases numbered 3, after V lost 2 bases and J lost 2 bases. The CDR3 sequence is CASSYDGLAYEQYF. DNA for the CDR3: TGTGCCAGCAGTTACGATGGACTAGCCTACGAGCAGTACTTC.

The table lists this clonotype with many counts. The chain joins TRBV7-9 to TRBJ2-3; TRBD2 agrees at 9 bases. The CDR3 runs to 17 residues. Trimming removed 1 base from V and 2 bases from J; junction bases left unmatched: 7. From germline, CDR1 is SEHNR and CDR2 FQNEAQ (reference sequence). This chain's CDR3 is CASSLGLSGGPTDTQYF. The CDR3 DNA reads as TGTGCCAGCAGCTTAGGCCTCAGCGGGGGGCCCACAGATACGCAGTATTTT.

The gene calls are TRBV20-1 and TRBJ2-1; 10 positions agree with TRBD2. Germline V lookup: CDR1 DFQATT, CDR2 SNEGSKA (reference sequence). After removal of 7 bases from V and 3 bases from J, the junction contained 3 bases not matched to a gene. The CDR3 spans 13 residues. The CDR3 DNA reads TGCAGTGTGACTAGCGGGCACTACAATGAGCAGTTCTTC. It encodes CSVTSGHYNEQFF.

This sequence joins TRBV12-3 or TRBV12-4 and TRBJ2-2; D uncertain. V lost 8 bases, J lost 4 bases, and 23 bases lay in between. This CDR3 is 17 amino acids long. CDR3 residues: CASRLQTELGGTGELFF. As DNA, the CDR3 is TGTGCCAGCCGACTTCAAACAGAGCTGGGCGGCACCGGGGAGCTGTTTTTT.

The chain employs TRBV2 and TRBJ2-5, with D possibly called TRBD1 or TRBD2 (5 bases each). The CDR3 extends over 14 amino acids. Germline V gene data show CDR1 as SNHLY and CDR2 as FYNNEI. V lost 9 bases to trimming and J lost 5 bases, with 19 bases between them. CDR3 amino acids: CARAERGPAETQYF. CDR3 nucleotide sequence: TGTGCCAGAGCAGAGAGGGGACCGGCTGAGACCCAGTACTTC.

This clonotype has just a few counts. This chain links TRBV3-1 with TRBJ2-3, with TRBD2 matching over 13 bases. After removal of 5 bases from V and 0 bases from J, the junction contained 8 bases not matched to a gene. Germline CDR1 LGHDT, CDR2 YNNKEL (reference sequence). The CDR3 has 18 amino acids. The DNA for the CDR3 is TGTGCCAGCAGCGACCGACTAGCGGGGGGACGGAGCACAGATACGCAGTATTTT. This codes for CASSDRLAGGRSTDTQYF.

CDR3 protein: CATSRETESSYEQYF. The CDR3 DNA sequence: TGTGCCACCAGCAGAGAAACAGAGAGCTCCTACGAGCAGTACTTC. This chain uses TRBV15 with TRBJ2-7; D is ambiguous. Between the trimmed V and J ends, which lost 0 bases and 0 bases, there was a span of 9 bases. This CDR3 region has 15 residues. Germline loops: CDR1 LNHNV, CDR2 YYDKDF (reference sequence).

This clonotype was seen more than once but under ten times. V and J are TRBV5-1 and TRBJ1-2; 10 bases map to TRBD1. The germline gives CDR1 SGHRS, CDR2 YFSETQ. After removal of 1 base from V and 6 bases from J, the junction contained 6 bases not matched to a gene. This CDR3 spans 15 amino acids. Written as DNA, the CDR3 is TGCGCCAGCAGCTTGAACCAGGGACAGGGGAATGGCTACACCTTC. Protein product: CASSLNQGQGNGYTF.